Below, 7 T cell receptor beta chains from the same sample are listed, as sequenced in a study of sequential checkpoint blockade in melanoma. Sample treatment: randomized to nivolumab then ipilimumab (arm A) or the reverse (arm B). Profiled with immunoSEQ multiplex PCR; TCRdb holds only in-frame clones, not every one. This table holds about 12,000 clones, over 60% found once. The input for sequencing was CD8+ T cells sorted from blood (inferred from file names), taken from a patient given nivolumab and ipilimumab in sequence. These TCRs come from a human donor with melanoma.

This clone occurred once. The CDR3 spells CASSVGPTGGSSSYNSPLHF. The CDR3 coding sequence is TGTGCCAGCAGCGTAGGGCCGACAGGGGGCTCGAGCTCCTATAATTCACCCCTCCACTTT. V and J are TRBV7-6 and TRBJ1-6; 10 bases map to TRBD1. The junction had 13 bases not matched to a gene; V was cut back by 5 bases and J by 0 bases. Germline CDR1 is SGHVS and CDR2 is FNYEAQ. This CDR3 spans 20 amino acids.

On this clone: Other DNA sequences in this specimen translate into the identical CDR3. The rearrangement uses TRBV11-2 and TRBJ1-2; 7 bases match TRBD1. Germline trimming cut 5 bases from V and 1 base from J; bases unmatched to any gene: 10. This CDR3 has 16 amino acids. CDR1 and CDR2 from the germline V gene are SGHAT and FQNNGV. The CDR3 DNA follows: TGTGCCAGCAGCCCCGGGACAGCTTTTTTTAACTATGGCTACACCTTC. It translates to CASSPGTAFFNYGYTF.

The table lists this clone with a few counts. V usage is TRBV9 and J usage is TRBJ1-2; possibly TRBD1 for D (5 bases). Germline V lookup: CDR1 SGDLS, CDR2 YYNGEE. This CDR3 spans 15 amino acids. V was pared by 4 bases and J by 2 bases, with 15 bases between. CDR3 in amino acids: CASSTTRGLNYGYTF. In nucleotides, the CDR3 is TGTGCCAGCAGCACGACTCGGGGACTGAACTATGGCTACACCTTC. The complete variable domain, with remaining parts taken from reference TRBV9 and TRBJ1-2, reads DSGVTQTPKHLITATGQRVTLRCSPRSGDLSVYWYQQSLDQGLQFLIQYYNGEERAKGNILERFSAQQFPDLHSELNLSSLELGDSALYFCASSTTRGLNYGYTFGSGTRLTVV.

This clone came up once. CDR3 DNA: TGTGCCAGCAGCGCTGGGACAGGGGGGTGGCAAGAGACCCAGTACTTC. It translates to CASSAGTGGWQETQYF. This chain connects TRBV9 to TRBJ2-5; 11 nucleotides align to TRBD1. This CDR3 spans 16 amino acids. After removal of 3 bases from V and 2 bases from J, the junction contained 6 bases not matched to a gene. The germline CDR1 and CDR2 sequences are SGDLS and YYNGEE.

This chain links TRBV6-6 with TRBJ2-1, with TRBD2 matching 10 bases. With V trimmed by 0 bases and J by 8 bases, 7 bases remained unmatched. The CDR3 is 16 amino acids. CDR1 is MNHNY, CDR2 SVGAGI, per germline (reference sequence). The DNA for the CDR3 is TGTGCCAGCAGTTACTCGAGGCTAGCGGGAGATGATGAGCAGTTCTTC. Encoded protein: CASSYSRLAGDDEQFF.

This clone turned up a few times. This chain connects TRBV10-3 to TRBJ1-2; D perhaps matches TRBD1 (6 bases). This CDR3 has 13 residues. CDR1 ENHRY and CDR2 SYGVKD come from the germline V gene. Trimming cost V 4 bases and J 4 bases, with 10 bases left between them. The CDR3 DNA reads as TGTGCCATCAGTGGGGGGGGCAGCTATGGCTACACCTTC. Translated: CAISGGGSYGYTF.

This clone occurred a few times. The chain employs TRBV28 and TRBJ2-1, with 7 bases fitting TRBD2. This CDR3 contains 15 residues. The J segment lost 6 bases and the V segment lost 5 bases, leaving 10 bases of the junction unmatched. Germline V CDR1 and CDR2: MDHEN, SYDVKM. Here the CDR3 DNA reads TGTGCCAGCAGTGCCCCCCGGCTAGCGGCCAATGAGCAGTTCTTC. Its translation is CASSAPRLAANEQFF. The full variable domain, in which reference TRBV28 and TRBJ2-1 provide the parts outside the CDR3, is DVKVTQSSRYLVKRTGEKVFLECVQDMDHENMFWYRQDPGLGLRLIYFSYDVKMKEKGDIPEGYSVSREKKERFSLILESASTNQTSMYLCASSAPRLAANEQFFGPGTRLTVL.